This passage covers 14 T cell receptor beta chains from one sample sequenced in a study of lymphopenia after photon versus proton radiotherapy (dated by TCRdb to the late 2010s). The library was built by means of the immunoSEQ multiplex PCR assay. Held by TCRdb, this immuneACCESS table contains in-frame sequences only and omits some clones. Under half of the omission traces to an unresolved V gene where checked; the cause of the rest is unknown. In all, the sample holds 150,000 to 200,000 clones, and less than 90% of those were seen once. The ten most abundant clones make up approximately 4.8% of the sample. Sequencing was performed on peripheral blood, taken from a patient treated with photon-based radiotherapy. These receptor sequences come from a man aged 45-60 years with gastric cancer.

The genes are TRBV19 and TRBJ1-5, with TRBD1 matching 7 bases. The CDR3 is made up of 13 amino acids. The V gene end was trimmed by 3 bases and the J gene end by 7 bases; junction bases not matched to a gene: 3. The germline gives CDR1 LNHDA, CDR2 SQIVND (reference sequence). CDR3 region: CASSMAGGQPQHF. The CDR3 DNA sequence: TGTGCCAGTAGTATGGCAGGGGGGCAGCCCCAGCATTTT.

The chain is built from TRBV15 and TRBJ2-3; D call uncertain. This CDR3 is built from 14 residues. Germline V gene data show CDR1 as LNHNV and CDR2 as YYDKDF (reference sequence). V was pared by 1 base and J by 2 bases, with 7 bases between. CDR3 bases: TGTGCCACCAGCAGAGGACTCTTCACAGATACGCAGTATTTT. Its translation: CATSRGLFTDTQYF.

The chain links TRBV5-1 to TRBJ2-3; 7 bases map to TRBD2. The CDR3 is 15 residues long. Germline trimming cut 2 bases from V and 5 bases from J; bases unmatched to any gene: 8. CDR1 SGHRS and CDR2 YFSETQ come from the germline V gene. CDR3 coding DNA: TGCGCCAGCAGCTTAGGACTAGTGCAGGGAGATACGCAGTATTTT. It specifies CASSLGLVQGDTQYF.

This clone came up once. CDR3 sequence reads: CASSQEGPRANVLTF. CDR3 nucleotides: TGTGCCAGCAGTCAGGAGGGTCCTCGGGCCAACGTCCTGACTTTC. This sequence joins TRBV2 and TRBJ2-6, with D possibly TRBD2 on 6 matching bases. The germline V gene has CDR1 SNHLY and CDR2 FYNNEI. This CDR3 has 15 amino acids. With 5 bases removed from V and 5 bases from J, the gap between germline ends came to 13 bases.

The J gene is TRBJ2-7, the V gene TRBV11-1; D remains ambiguous. The CDR3 has 13 amino acids. With 1 base removed from V and 1 base from J, the gap between germline ends came to 5 bases. Germline V gene data show CDR1 as SGHAT and CDR2 as FQDESV (reference sequence). This CDR3 reads CASSLGVSYEQYF. CDR3 DNA sequence: TGTGCCAGCAGCTTAGGCGTGTCCTACGAGCAGTACTTC.

Notes on this clone: Other DNA variants within this sample encode the same CDR3. The chain carries TRBV4-1 and TRBJ2-3; the match to TRBD2 covers 7 bases. This CDR3 comprises 14 residues. Germline-derived CDR1 and CDR2 are MGHRA and YSYEKL. Trimming at V came to 4 bases and at J to 1 base, leaving 2 bases not matched to a gene. The CDR3 is CASSRLAGTDTQYF. The CDR3 DNA reads as TGCGCCAGCAGCCGCCTAGCGGGCACAGATACGCAGTATTTT.

The rearrangement uses TRBV7-7 and TRBJ2-7, with 10 bases lining up with TRBD2. The V gene end was trimmed by 5 bases and the J gene end by 5 bases; junction bases not matched to a gene: 9. This CDR3 spans 15 amino acids. Germline V lookup: CDR1 SSHAT, CDR2 FNYEAQ (reference sequence). This CDR3 is CASSGALAGVNEQYF. CDR3 coding DNA: TGTGCCAGCAGCGGGGCCCTAGCGGGAGTAAACGAGCAGTACTTC.

CDR3 sequence: CASRGRGPNTEAFF. DNA of the CDR3: TGTGCCAGTAGGGGGAGGGGACCAAACACTGAAGCTTTCTTT. The chain joins TRBV19 to TRBJ1-1; D possibly corresponds to TRBD1 (5 bases). Trimming took 6 bases from V and 2 from J, leaving 13 bases between them. Per the germline V gene, CDR1 is LNHDA and CDR2 is SQIVND (reference sequence). The CDR3 has 14 amino acids. The full variable domain, in which reference TRBV19 and TRBJ1-1 provide the parts outside the CDR3, is DGGITQSPKYLFRKEGQNVTLSCEQNLNHDAMYWYRQDPGQGLRLIYYSQIVNDFQKGDIAEGYSVSREKKESFPLTVTSAQKNPTAFYLCASRGRGPNTEAFFGQGTRLTVV.

The chain joins TRBV13 to TRBJ2-7; 12 bases match TRBD2. J was trimmed by 0 bases and V by 3 bases; bases with no gene match: 12. The germline V gene has CDR1 PRHDT and CDR2 FYEKMQ (reference sequence). The CDR3 is 19 amino acids. CDR3 amino acids: CASSLSEGLAGSSSYEQYF. In DNA form, the CDR3 reads TGTGCCAGCAGCTTGTCGGAGGGACTAGCGGGTTCCTCCTCCTACGAGCAGTACTTC.

The chain uses TRBV20-1 and TRBJ2-7; the D is unclear. Germline assignment: CDR1 DFQATT and CDR2 SNEGSKA (reference sequence). This CDR3 has 11 residues. Trimming stripped 2 bases from V and 3 bases from J, with 5 bases between. Here the CDR3 reads CSARRDYEQYF. In nucleotides, the CDR3 is TGCAGTGCTAGACGAGACTACGAGCAGTACTTC.

This rearrangement joins TRBV9 to TRBJ1-4, with D possibly matching TRBD1 (6 bases). In germline, CDR1 is SGDLS, CDR2 YYNGEE. This CDR3 is 16 amino acids long. Trimming pared 3 bases from V and 8 bases from J, leaving 20 bases between. Here the CDR3 reads CASSGNSGVGEEKLFF. CDR3 DNA sequence: TGTGCCAGCAGCGGCAATTCAGGGGTAGGGGAAGAAAAACTGTTTTTT.

This clone was recorded a few times. In nucleotides, the CDR3 is TGTGCCAGCAGCCCCCGGAACACCGGGGAGCTGTTTTTT. It encodes CASSPRNTGELFF. The chain combines TRBV9 with TRBJ2-2, with unresolved D. The germline V gene encodes CDR1 SGDLS and CDR2 YYNGEE. The CDR3 is 13 residues long. Trimming left V 4 bases short and J 1 base short, with 5 bases between.

The V gene is TRBV20-1, the J gene TRBJ1-1; no firm D call. CDR1 DFQATT and CDR2 SNEGSKA come from the germline V gene (reference sequence). The CDR3 spans 11 residues. The germline V and J ends were trimmed by 3 bases and 5 bases, with 7 bases remaining between them. The CDR3 loop reads CSARVVTEAFF. CDR3 bases: TGCAGTGCTAGGGTGGTAACTGAAGCTTTCTTT.

The chain employs TRBV6-5 and TRBJ1-1; D ambiguous. Germline V lookup: CDR1 MNHEY, CDR2 SVGAGI. This CDR3 contains 14 residues. V was trimmed by 5 bases and J by 5 bases, leaving 15 bases between them. Here the CDR3 DNA reads TGTGCCAGCAGTCGACCTCGAGCTGGGACTGAAGCTTTCTTT. Encoded protein: CASSRPRAGTEAFF.